Listed below are T cell receptor beta chains from one sample, sequenced in a study of cytomegalovirus exposure and HLA in healthy donors. Measured with immunoSEQ multiplex PCR; TCRdb has only the in-frame clones, and not every one. The sample has about 98,000 clones; approximately 84% are singletons. The source material was PBMCs. The receptors were sampled from a man between 18 and 35 years old in good health and CMV-seropositive. Both conserved end residues are part of each CDR3. A D gene is named only where the DNA matches it firmly. Size values are once, few and many counts, or a class for expanded clones, and some rows have none.

size: .; V: TRBV4-2; D: TRBD1; J: TRBJ1-2; DNA: TGTGCCAGCAGCCAAGAACCGGGACAGGGTAACTATGGCTACACCTTC; CDR3: CASSQEPGQGNYGYTF
size: .; V: TRBV4-1; D: TRBD2; J: TRBJ2-3; DNA: TGCGCCAGCAGCCAGGGACTAGCGGGGGGGCATAAGGATACGCAGTATTTT; CDR3: CASSQGLAGGHKDTQYF
size: .; V: TRBV7-2; D: .; J: TRBJ2-5; DNA: TGTGCCAGCAGGGAGATGGAGACCCAGTACTTC; CDR3: CASREMETQYF
size: .; V: TRBV27; D: .; J: TRBJ2-5; DNA: TGTGCCAGCAGTTCGCGGGAAAGAGCCCAAGAGACCCAGTACTTC; CDR3: CASSSRERAQETQYF
size: few; V: TRBV19; D: TRBD2; J: TRBJ2-7; DNA: TGTGCCAGTAGTAGCGGGAGAGGTTACGAGCAGTACTTC; CDR3: CASSSGRGYEQYF
size: .; V: TRBV5-4; D: .; J: TRBJ2-1; DNA: TGTGCCAGCAGCTCTTCGGGAACTCTGGATGAGCAGTTCTTC; CDR3: CASSSSGTLDEQFF
size: few; V: TRBV5-1; D: TRBD2; J: TRBJ2-2; DNA: TGCGCCAGCAGCTTGAGTGCGGGAGAACTCGGGGAGCTGTTTTTT; CDR3: CASSLSAGELGELFF
size: .; V: TRBV6-5; D: .; J: TRBJ2-5; DNA: TGTGCCAGCAGTGAACAGTCCCAAGAGACCCAGTACTTC; CDR3: CASSEQSQETQYF
size: .; V: TRBV11-2; D: .; J: TRBJ2-5; DNA: TGTGCCAGCAGCTTAGATATCCTAGAGACCCAGTACTTC; CDR3: CASSLDILETQYF
size: .; V: TRBV27; D: TRBD1; J: TRBJ2-5; DNA: TGTGCCAGCAGTACCGGGACAGGGGATGACCAAGAGACCCAGTACTTC; CDR3: CASSTGTGDDQETQYF
size: .; V: TRBV18; D: TRBD2; J: TRBJ2-7; DNA: TGTGCCAGCTGGGGCGGGGGAAGCTCCTACGAGCAGTACTTC; CDR3: CASWGGGSSYEQYF
size: .; V: TRBV27; D: .; J: TRBJ2-7; DNA: TGTGCCAGCAGTTTAGGAGGGGGCACCTACGAGCAGTACTTC; CDR3: CASSLGGGTYEQYF
size: .; V: TRBV4-3; D: TRBD1; J: TRBJ1-5; DNA: TGCGCCAGCAGCCAAGATTACAGGGGACACAATCAGCCCCAGCATTTT; CDR3: CASSQDYRGHNQPQHF
size: .; V: TRBV7-2; D: TRBD1; J: TRBJ2-7; DNA: TGTGCCAGCAGCTTAATAGGGGGCGGGGAGCAGTACTTC; CDR3: CASSLIGGGEQYF
size: .; V: TRBV7-9; D: TRBD2; J: TRBJ2-1; DNA: TGTGCCAGCAGCACCGGGGGGTCCTACAATGAGCAGTTCTTC; CDR3: CASSTGGSYNEQFF